These 23 T cell receptor beta chains originate from one sample sequenced in a study of shared clonotypes between healthy human individuals. This table comes from immunoSEQ multiplex PCR, and its TCRdb copy is limited to in-frame clones, with some not included. The table has roughly 1.4 million clones, less than 99% seen once; the top ten hold approximately 0.4%. The sequencing sample was made of naive CD4+ T cells sorted from blood. Specified subset: CD45RA+ positively selected. The receptors come from a young man in good health.

The genes are TRBV5-1 and TRBJ1-5; 10 nucleotides line up with TRBD1. The germline V gene has CDR1 SGHRS and CDR2 YFSETQ. The CDR3 is made up of 14 amino acids. The junction had 5 bases not matched to a gene; V was cut back by 7 bases and J by 4 bases. CDR3: CASAPGQGNQPQHF. Here the CDR3 DNA reads TGCGCCAGCGCTCCGGGACAGGGGAATCAGCCCCAGCATTTT. Using reference TRBV5-1 and TRBJ1-5 for the parts outside the CDR3, the full variable domain is KAGVTQTPRYLIKTRGQQVTLSCSPISGHRSVSWYQQTPGQGLQFLFEYFSETQRNKGNFPGRFSGRQFSNSRSEMNVSTLELGDSALYLCASAPGQGNQPQHFGDGTRLSIL.

The CDR3 DNA reads as TGTGCCAGTACTAGGACAGGGATAATGAACACTGAAGCTTTCTTT. This translates into CASTRTGIMNTEAFF. The gene calls are TRBV19 and TRBJ1-1; 8 nucleotides line up with TRBD1. The CDR3 covers 15 residues. The ends lost 7 bases at V and 0 bases at J; junction bases unmatched: 7. Germline loops: CDR1 LNHDA, CDR2 SQIVND (reference sequence).

The chain combines TRBV12-2 with TRBJ2-1; TRBD2 is taken as the D call from the table, unchecked against the DNA. TRBV12-2 is listed as a pseudogene. The CDR3 has 19 amino acids. CDR3 nucleotides: TGTGCAAGTCGCTTAGCGCTGGTCGTGTCGACTAGCGGTAACAATGAGCAGTTCTTC. Protein product: CASRLALVVSTSGNNEQFF.

The chain combines TRBV5-1 with TRBJ2-3, with unresolved D. Trimming shortened V by 0 bases and J by 12 bases, and 11 bases separated the two germline ends. CDR3 length: 12 residues. The germline gives CDR1 SGHRS, CDR2 YFSETQ. In DNA, the CDR3 is TGCGCCAGCAGCTTGGACCGCTCTGTTCAGTATTTT. It specifies CASSLDRSVQYF.

This chain joins TRBV4-1 and TRBJ2-7; D unclear. CDR3 size: 14 residues. Germline V gene lookup returns CDR1 MGHRA and CDR2 YSYEKL. Trimming took off 0 bases at V and 9 bases at J, with 15 bases between the two ends. CDR3 sequence (DNA): TGCGCCAGCAGCCAAGAATTTGAGTCCCGGCGGCAGTACTTC. It encodes CASSQEFESRRQYF.

The chain links TRBV6-5 to TRBJ1-5, with D perhaps matching TRBD1 (5 bases). Germline values: CDR1 MNHEY, CDR2 SVGAGI. V lost 0 bases, J lost 3 bases, and 9 bases lay in between. The length of the CDR3 is 15 residues. The CDR3 loop is CASSYSQGFNQPQHF. CDR3 sequence (DNA): TGTGCCAGCAGTTACTCCCAGGGATTCAATCAGCCCCAGCATTTT.

This sequence joins TRBV27 and TRBJ1-1, with D unresolved. CDR3 size: 14 residues. Germline-derived CDR1 and CDR2 are MNHEY and SMNVEV (reference sequence). Trimming took 5 bases from V and 1 from J, leaving 11 bases between them. The CDR3 DNA sequence: TGTGCCAGCAGTACTTGGACGGCGAACACTGAAGCTTTCTTT. Translation: CASSTWTANTEAFF.

The chain uses TRBV18 and TRBJ2-3; 7 positions agree with TRBD2. Germline CDR1 is KGHSH and CDR2 is LQKENI. CDR3 length: 15 residues. The V gene end was trimmed by 3 bases and the J gene end by 3 bases; junction bases not matched to a gene: 6. CDR3 nucleotides: TGTGCCAGCTCACCCGGAGGGAGGGAGACAGATACGCAGTATTTT. It yields the protein CASSPGGRETDTQYF.

The chain has TRBV5-1 and TRBJ2-1; perhaps TRBD1 as D (6 bases). This CDR3 is built from 15 residues. From germline, CDR1 is SGHRS and CDR2 YFSETQ. Trimming took 2 bases from V and 7 from J, leaving 16 bases between them. DNA for the CDR3: TGCGCCAGCAGCTTAATAACAGGGAAGTTGAATGAGCAGTTCTTC. Translated, it gives CASSLITGKLNEQFF.

The rearrangement links TRBV5-1 to TRBJ2-1, with 13 bases that match TRBD2. V dropped 4 bases and J dropped 5; count of bases not matched to a gene: 3. This CDR3 is built from 15 residues. Germline loops: CDR1 SGHRS, CDR2 YFSETQ. The CDR3 loop is CASSGGLAGNNEQFF. Written as DNA, the CDR3 is TGCGCCAGCAGCGGGGGACTAGCGGGAAACAATGAGCAGTTCTTC.

Of note for this clone: This specimen includes other DNA sequences encoding the same CDR3. The gene calls are TRBV2 and TRBJ2-7; 7 bases are shared with TRBD1. Germline CDR1 reads SNHLY; CDR2 reads FYNNEI. This CDR3 contains 13 residues. V lost 6 bases and J lost 2; bases outside the gene matches: 4. The CDR3 reads CASSRQGTYEQYF. Here the CDR3 DNA reads TGTGCCAGCAGCAGACAGGGTACCTACGAGCAGTACTTC.

The rearrangement uses TRBV27 and TRBJ2-2, with D unclear. The CDR3 is 13 residues long. Germline CDR1 MNHEY, CDR2 SMNVEV (reference sequence). V lost 7 bases, J lost 4 bases, and 10 bases lay in between. The CDR3 is CASTFSGTGELFF. The CDR3 DNA follows: TGTGCCAGCACATTCTCGGGCACCGGGGAGCTGTTTTTT.

The V gene is TRBV28, the J gene TRBJ2-7; 7 bases are shared with TRBD2. The CDR3 length is 14 residues. J was trimmed by 2 bases and V by 3 bases; bases with no gene match: 4. Germline CDR1 and CDR2: MDHEN and SYDVKM. The CDR3 nucleotides are TGTGCCAGCAGTTTGGCTAGCGGCCCCTACGAGCAGTACTTC. It specifies CASSLASGPYEQYF. Full variable domain (remainder filled in from reference TRBV28 and TRBJ2-7): DVKVTQSSRYLVKRTGEKVFLECVQDMDHENMFWYRQDPGLGLRLIYFSYDVKMKEKGDIPEGYSVSREKKERFSLILESASTNQTSMYLCASSLASGPYEQYFGPGTRLTVT.

The chain carries TRBV25-1 and TRBJ2-3; a weak D match, TRBD2 (6 bases). The V and J ends lost 8 bases and 3 bases respectively, with 12 bases between them. Per germline, CDR1 MGHDK and CDR2 SYGVNS. CDR3 length: 13 residues. CDR3 DNA: TGTGCCAGCCACCGACTAGATACAGATACGCAGTATTTT. It yields the protein CASHRLDTDTQYF.

In regard to this clone: The sample holds other DNA sequences that translate to the same CDR3. The J gene is TRBJ2-1, the V gene TRBV5-1; TRBD2 is a possible D gene (5 bases). Trimming cost V 5 bases and J 0 bases, with 6 bases left between them. The CDR3 runs 13 residues. Germline V gives CDR1 SGHRS, CDR2 YFSETQ. CDR3 sequence (DNA): TGCGCCAGCAGTCTAGCCTCCTACAATGAGCAGTTCTTC. It translates to CASSLASYNEQFF.

The rearrangement links TRBV28 to TRBJ2-3; a weak D match, TRBD2 (5 bases). The ends were cut back, 8 bases at V and 6 bases at J, with 21 bases in the middle. The CDR3 loop spans 15 amino acids. Looked up from germline, CDR1 is MDHEN and CDR2 is SYDVKM. CDR3 in amino acids: CASGFRLSREDTQYF. The CDR3 nucleotides are TGTGCCAGCGGGTTTCGACTAAGCCGTGAGGATACGCAGTATTTT.

The chain links TRBV18 to TRBJ2-3; D uncertain. CDR1 is KGHSH and CDR2 is LQKENI in the germline V gene. V lost 1 base to trimming and J lost 1 base, with 12 bases between them. The CDR3 has 16 amino acids. For the CDR3, the DNA is TGTGCCAGCTCACCACTAATAGTCAAGGGCACAGATACGCAGTATTTT. Amino acids: CASSPLIVKGTDTQYF.

CDR3 protein: CASRRTGSSGNTIYF. DNA of the CDR3: TGTGCCAGCAGACGAACAGGGTCCTCTGGAAACACCATATATTTT. The genes are TRBV6-5 and TRBJ1-3, with D perhaps TRBD1 (6 bases). Trimming stripped 6 bases from V and 0 bases from J, with 12 bases between. Germline V CDR1 and CDR2: MNHEY, SVGAGI. This CDR3 is built from 15 residues.

V gene TRBV11-2 combines with J gene TRBJ2-1, with 7 bases identical to TRBD2. Germline values: CDR1 SGHAT, CDR2 FQNNGV. V trimming: 8 bases; J trimming: 10 bases; junction bases outside the gene matches: 8. CDR3 length: 12 residues. CDR3 sequence: CASGWGGSEQFF. CDR3 bases: TGTGCCAGCGGATGGGGGGGTTCCGAGCAGTTCTTC.

In DNA, the CDR3 is TGTGCCAGAAGCTTAGAGGGACTAGAAAACACCGGGGAGCTGTTTTTT. This codes for CARSLEGLENTGELFF. V is TRBV7-5 and J is TRBJ2-2; the table's D call of TRBD2 was not tested on the DNA. TRBV7-5 corresponds to a pseudogene. This CDR3 has 16 amino acids.

V gene TRBV7-2 combines with J gene TRBJ2-2, with TRBD2 matching over 13 bases. Losses at the gene ends were 0 bases for V and 6 bases for J; bases not matched to a gene: 7. The CDR3 has 18 residues. Germline CDR1 is SGHTA and CDR2 is FQGNSA. DNA for the CDR3: TGTGCCAGCAGCTTAGCGAAGAGAGGACTAGCGGGAGCCGGGGAGCTGTTTTTT. The encoded protein is CASSLAKRGLAGAGELFF.

The rearrangement uses TRBV6-1 and TRBJ2-7; TRBD2 agrees at 8 bases. Trimming removed 6 bases from V and 3 bases from J; junction bases left unmatched: 4. Per germline, CDR1 MNHNS and CDR2 SASEGT. The CDR3 consists of 13 residues. The CDR3 loop reads CASRLAESYEQYF. In nucleotides, the CDR3 is TGTGCCAGCAGACTAGCGGAAAGCTACGAGCAGTACTTC.

This chain links TRBV18 with TRBJ2-1; 9 bases map to TRBD2. This CDR3 is 17 amino acids long. With 3 bases clipped from V and 7 bases from J, the junction kept 13 bases outside the gene matches. From germline, CDR1 is KGHSH and CDR2 LQKENI. DNA for the CDR3: TGTGCCAGCTCACCCCCCTGGGGTAGCGGGAGTATGAATGAGCAGTTCTTC. This sequence encodes CASSPPWGSGSMNEQFF.